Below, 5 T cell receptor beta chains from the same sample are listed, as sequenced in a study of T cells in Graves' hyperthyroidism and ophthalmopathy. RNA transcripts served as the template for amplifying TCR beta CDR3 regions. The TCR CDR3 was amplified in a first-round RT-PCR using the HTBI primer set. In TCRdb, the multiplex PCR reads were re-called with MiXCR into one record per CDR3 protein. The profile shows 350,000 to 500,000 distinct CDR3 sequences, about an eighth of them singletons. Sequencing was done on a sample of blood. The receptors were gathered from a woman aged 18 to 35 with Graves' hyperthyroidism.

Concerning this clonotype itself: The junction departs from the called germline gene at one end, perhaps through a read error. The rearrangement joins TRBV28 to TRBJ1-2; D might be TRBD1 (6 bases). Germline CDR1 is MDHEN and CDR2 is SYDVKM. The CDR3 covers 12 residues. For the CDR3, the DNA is TGTGCCAGCAGACAGGGCTCAGGAGGCTACCCCTTC. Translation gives CASRQGSGGYPF.

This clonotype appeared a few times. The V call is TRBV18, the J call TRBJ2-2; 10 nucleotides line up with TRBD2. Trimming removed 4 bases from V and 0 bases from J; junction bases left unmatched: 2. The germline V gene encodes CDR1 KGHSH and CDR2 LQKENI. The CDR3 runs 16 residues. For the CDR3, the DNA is TGTGCCAGCTCACGAGGACTAGCGGCGAACACCGGGGAGCTGTTTTTT. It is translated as CASSRGLAANTGELFF. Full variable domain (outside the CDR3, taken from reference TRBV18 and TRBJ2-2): NAGVMQNPRHLVRRRGQEARLRCSPMKGHSHVYWYRQLPEEGLKFMVYLQKENIIDESGMPKERFSAEFPKEGPSILRIQQVVRGDSAAYFCASSRGLAANTGELFFGEGSRLTVL.

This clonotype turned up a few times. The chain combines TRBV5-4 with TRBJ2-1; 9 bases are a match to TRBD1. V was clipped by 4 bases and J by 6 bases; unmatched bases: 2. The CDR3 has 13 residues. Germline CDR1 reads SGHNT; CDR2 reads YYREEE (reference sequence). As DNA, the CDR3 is TGTGCCAGCAGCATGACAGGGGGCAATGAGCAGTTCTTC. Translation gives CASSMTGGNEQFF. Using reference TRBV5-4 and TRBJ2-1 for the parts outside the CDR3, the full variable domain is ETGVTQSPTHLIKTRGQQVTLRCSSQSGHNTVSWYQQALGQGPQFIFQYYREEENGRGNFPPRFSGLQFPNYSSELNVNALELDDSALYLCASSMTGGNEQFFGPGTRLTVL.

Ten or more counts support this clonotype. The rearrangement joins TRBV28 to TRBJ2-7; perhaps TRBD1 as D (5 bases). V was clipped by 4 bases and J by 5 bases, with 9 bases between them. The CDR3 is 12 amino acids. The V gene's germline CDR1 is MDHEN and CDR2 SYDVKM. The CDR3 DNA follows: TGTGCCAGCAGTTCAGGGCCCCACGAGCAGTACTTC. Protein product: CASSSGPHEQYF.

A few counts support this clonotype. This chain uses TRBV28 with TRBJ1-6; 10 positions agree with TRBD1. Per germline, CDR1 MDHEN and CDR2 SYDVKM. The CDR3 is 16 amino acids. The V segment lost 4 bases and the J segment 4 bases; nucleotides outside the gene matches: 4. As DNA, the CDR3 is TGTGCCAGCAGTTCCGGGGACAGGGGTTATAATTCACCCCTCCACTTT. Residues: CASSSGDRGYNSPLHF.